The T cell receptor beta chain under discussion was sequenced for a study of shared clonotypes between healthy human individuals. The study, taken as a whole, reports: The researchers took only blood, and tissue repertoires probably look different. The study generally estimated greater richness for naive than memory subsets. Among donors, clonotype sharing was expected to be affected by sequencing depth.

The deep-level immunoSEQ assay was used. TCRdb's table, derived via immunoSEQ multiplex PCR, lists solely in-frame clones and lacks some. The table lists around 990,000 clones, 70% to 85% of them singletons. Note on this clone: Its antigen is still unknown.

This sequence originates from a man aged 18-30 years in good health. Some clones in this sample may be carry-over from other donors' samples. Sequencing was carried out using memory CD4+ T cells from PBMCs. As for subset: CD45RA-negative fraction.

The CDR3 nucleotides read TGTGCCAGCTCACCATCCCTACCCGGGGGAAACACTGAAGCTTTCTTT. It translates to CASSPSLPGGNTEAFF. The chain employs TRBV18 and TRBJ1-1; maybe TRBD1 (5 bases). Deletions cut 2 bases from V and 2 bases from J, with 15 bases between. This CDR3 contains 16 residues. Germline loops: CDR1 KGHSH, CDR2 LQKENI.